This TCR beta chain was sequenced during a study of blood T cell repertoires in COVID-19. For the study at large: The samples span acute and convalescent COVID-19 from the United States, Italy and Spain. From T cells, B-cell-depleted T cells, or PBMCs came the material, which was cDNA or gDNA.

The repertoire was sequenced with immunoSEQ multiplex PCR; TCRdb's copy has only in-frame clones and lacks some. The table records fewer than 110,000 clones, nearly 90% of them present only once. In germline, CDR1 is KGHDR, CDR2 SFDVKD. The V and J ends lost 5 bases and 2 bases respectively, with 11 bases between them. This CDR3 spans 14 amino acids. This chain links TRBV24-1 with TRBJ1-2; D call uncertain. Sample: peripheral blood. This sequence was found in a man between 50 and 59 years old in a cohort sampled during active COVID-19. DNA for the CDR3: TGTGCCACCAGTGGGTGGGCGTCCAACTATGGCTACACCTTC. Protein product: CATSGWASNYGYTF.